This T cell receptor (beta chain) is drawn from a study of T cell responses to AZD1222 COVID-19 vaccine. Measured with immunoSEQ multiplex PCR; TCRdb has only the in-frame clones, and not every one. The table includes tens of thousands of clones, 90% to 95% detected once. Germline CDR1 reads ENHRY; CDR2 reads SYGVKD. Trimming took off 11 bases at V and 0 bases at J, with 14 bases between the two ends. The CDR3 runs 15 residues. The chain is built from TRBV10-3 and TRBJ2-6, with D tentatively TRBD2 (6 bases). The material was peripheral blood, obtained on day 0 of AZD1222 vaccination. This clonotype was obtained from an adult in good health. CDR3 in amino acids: CALKGTRSGANVLTF. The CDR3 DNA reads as TGTGCCTTAAAGGGGACTCGCTCTGGGGCCAACGTCCTGACTTTC.